Below, 10 T cell receptor beta chains from the same sample are listed, as sequenced in a study of tumor and adjacent non-tumor tissue in lung cancer. A modified ARM-PCR protocol with three rounds of nested PCR amplified TCRbeta. TCRdb reprocessed the multiplex PCR reads with MiXCR, giving one entry per CDR3 protein. The sample lists over 85,000 distinct CDR3 sequences; approximately 80% were seen once. This sample's RNA came from whole unsorted tissue. Sequenced input: lung tumor tissue. These receptors were obtained from a man between 65 and 79 years old with non-small cell lung cancer.

This chain joins TRBV29-1 and TRBJ2-7; the D gene is possibly TRBD2 (5 bases). CDR3 length equals 13 residues. V was trimmed by 8 bases and J by 0 bases, leaving 14 bases between them. Germline CDR1 SQVTM, CDR2 ANQGSEA. The CDR3 spells CSMRRGTSYEQYF. In DNA, the CDR3 is TGCAGCATGCGACGGGGAACCTCCTACGAGCAGTACTTC.

CDR3 residues: CASSLSYRYTF. The DNA for the CDR3 is TGTGCCAGTAGTCTCTCATATCGCTACACCTTC. The chain recombines TRBV6-2 or TRBV6-3 with TRBJ1-2; D remains unclear. Germline V gives CDR1 MNHEY, CDR2 SVGEGT. The CDR3 sequence is 11 residues long. The V gene lost 9 bases and the J gene lost 9 bases, with 14 bases spanning the gap.

With regard to this clonotype: A read error may explain this, as a much larger clone is one base away. CDR3 region: CASLGLAGYEQYF. For the CDR3, the DNA is TGCGCCAGCCTCGGGCTAGCTGGCTACGAGCAGTACTTC. The V call is TRBV5-1, the J call TRBJ2-7; D perhaps matches TRBD2 (5 bases). Germline V gene lookup returns CDR1 SGHRS and CDR2 YFSETQ. Trimming stripped 7 bases from V and 3 bases from J, with 14 bases between. The CDR3 sequence is 13 residues long.

This clonotype was detected a few times. At one of its ends the junction is not consistent with the germline gene, which may arise from a read error. The chain recombines TRBV6-2 or TRBV6-3 with TRBJ2-1; 8 bases fit TRBD2. The germline CDR1 and CDR2 sequences are MNHEY and SVGEGT. The CDR3 is 15 residues long. CDR3 nucleotides: TGTACCAGCAGTCCGGGACTAGGCAATAGCAACGAGCAGTTCTTC. This codes for CTSSPGLGNSNEQFF.

Regarding this clonotype: It may be a read error: a sequence one base away is much more abundant. The chain has TRBV20-1 and TRBJ1-2; the match to TRBD1 covers 9 bases. Germline assignment: CDR1 DFQATT and CDR2 SNEGSKA (reference sequence). The CDR3 extends over 14 amino acids. The CDR3 sequence is CSATRLTGGDGCTF. DNA for the CDR3: TGCAGTGCCACCCGACTAACAGGGGGCGATGGCTGCACCTTC.

As concerns this clonotype: A junction end diverges from the germline sequence, so it may reflect a read error. This sequence joins TRBV29-1 and TRBJ2-5; tentative D call: TRBD1 (5 bases). CDR1 is SQVTM, CDR2 ANQGSEA, per germline. The CDR3 runs 16 residues. The CDR3 reads CIAMPYLQTDQETQYF. CDR3 nucleotides: TGCATCGCCATGCCCTACCTCCAGACAGATCAAGAGACTCAGTACTTC.

With respect to this clonotype: At one of its ends the junction is not consistent with the germline gene, which may arise from a read error. This chain links TRBV12-3 or TRBV12-4 with TRBJ2-3; D gene unclear. CDR3 length: 14 amino acids. The CDR3 DNA reads TGTGGCAGCAGTTTGGCCCAACCCAGTTCGAGACAGTATTTT. It yields the protein CGSSLAQPSSRQYF.

CDR3 DNA: TGTACCATCGGAACAGGGGGGACCCAGTACTTC. This gives the protein CTIGTGGTQYF. The rearrangement links TRBV28 to TRBJ2-5; 8 bases are a match to TRBD1. The CDR3 is made up of 11 amino acids. The germline CDR1 and CDR2 sequences are MDHEN and SYDVKM.

This clonotype has a count of ten or more. The V gene is TRBV28, the J gene TRBJ1-1; 7 bases are shared with TRBD1. The CDR3 has 15 residues. V trimming: 6 bases; J trimming: 5 bases; junction bases outside the gene matches: 12. The germline CDR1 and CDR2 sequences are MDHEN and SYDVKM. The CDR3: CASSRRQGVRTEAFF. The CDR3 DNA follows: TGTGCCAGCAGCCGTCGACAGGGAGTACGGACTGAAGCTTTCTTT.

As regards this clonotype: Likely a read error: the CDR3 ends without its conserved phenylalanine or tryptophan. V and J are TRBV29-1 and TRBJ1-2; possible D gene TRBD1, 5 bases. CDR3 length equals 11 residues. The germline gives CDR1 SQVTM, CDR2 ANQGSEA. CDR3 nucleotide sequence: TGCAGCGTTTTTGGGGCGTATGGTTACACCTTA. This gives the protein CSVFGAYGYTL.